A selection of T cell receptor beta chains follows, all from one sample in a study of blood T cell repertoires in COVID-19. TCRdb's table, derived via immunoSEQ multiplex PCR, lists solely in-frame clones and lacks some. Among about 180,000 clones, approximately 88% were seen once, and the ten largest hold around 1.4%. Sequencing input: peripheral blood. These receptors originate from a woman aged 45-65 years with acute or convalescent COVID-19. CDR3s include the opening cysteine and the closing phenylalanine or tryptophan. A D gene is named only where the DNA matches it firmly. Clone size is stated in some rows and not others, as once, few, many or a class when expanded.

clone_size: NA
j_call: TRBJ1-4
d_call: NA
v_call: TRBV3-1/TRBV3-2
cdr3_nt: TGTGCCAGCAGCCACCCGACAGCTAATGAAAAACTGTTTTTT
cdr3_aa: CASSHPTANEKLFF

clone_size: NA
j_call: TRBJ1-2
d_call: NA
v_call: TRBV27
cdr3_nt: TGTGCCAGCAGTTATGGCGGGGGGCCAGACTATGGCTACACCTTC
cdr3_aa: CASSYGGGPDYGYTF

clone_size: NA
j_call: TRBJ2-1
d_call: NA
v_call: TRBV27
cdr3_nt: TGTGCCAGCAGTAGATTAGGAGGATGGGAGCAGTTCTTC
cdr3_aa: CASSRLGGWEQFF

clone_size: NA
j_call: TRBJ1-4
d_call: TRBD1
v_call: TRBV18
cdr3_nt: TGTGCCAGCTCACTAAGGACAGGGGCCGTCGTCGCTAATGAAAAACTGTTTTTT
cdr3_aa: CASSLRTGAVVANEKLFF

clone_size: NA
j_call: TRBJ2-1
d_call: TRBD1
v_call: TRBV10-1
cdr3_nt: TGCGCCAGCAGTACAGGGGACTCCTACAATGAGCAGTTCTTC
cdr3_aa: CASSTGDSYNEQFF

clone_size: NA
j_call: TRBJ2-2
d_call: NA
v_call: TRBV2
cdr3_nt: TGTGCCAGCACCTTAGCGGTCACGAACACCGGGGAGCTGTTTTTT
cdr3_aa: CASTLAVTNTGELFF

clone_size: NA
j_call: TRBJ2-7
d_call: TRBD1
v_call: TRBV4-3
cdr3_nt: TGCGCCAGCAGCCAAGGAACCCTGGACCAGGGGGTGGGCGAGCAGTACTTC
cdr3_aa: CASSQGTLDQGVGEQYF

clone_size: once
j_call: TRBJ1-5
d_call: NA
v_call: TRBV6-6
cdr3_nt: TGTGCCAGCTCCCGGGGGGCGAATCAGCCCCAGCATTTT
cdr3_aa: CASSRGANQPQHF

clone_size: NA
j_call: TRBJ2-3
d_call: NA
v_call: TRBV7-2
cdr3_nt: TGTGCCAGCAGCTTAGCGCGACCGACGGCCGGAGGAGATACGCAGTATTTT
cdr3_aa: CASSLARPTAGGDTQYF

clone_size: NA
j_call: TRBJ2-7
d_call: TRBD1
v_call: TRBV7-9
cdr3_nt: TGTGCCAGCAGCCCGAAGGGACAGGGCTACGAGCAGTACTTC
cdr3_aa: CASSPKGQGYEQYF

clone_size: NA
j_call: TRBJ2-4
d_call: TRBD1
v_call: TRBV7-8
cdr3_nt: TGTGCCAGCAGCCGAGGGGGCGTCGAAAACATTCAGTACTTC
cdr3_aa: CASSRGGVENIQYF

clone_size: NA
j_call: TRBJ1-1
d_call: TRBD1
v_call: TRBV7-2
cdr3_nt: TGTGCCAGCAGCTTTCACAGGGGTACTGAAGCTTTCTTT
cdr3_aa: CASSFHRGTEAFF

clone_size: NA
j_call: TRBJ1-1
d_call: TRBD1
v_call: TRBV6-5
cdr3_nt: TGTGCCACCGTCGGCAGGGGGAAGAACACTGAAGCTTTCTTT
cdr3_aa: CATVGRGKNTEAFF

clone_size: NA
j_call: TRBJ1-5
d_call: TRBD1
v_call: TRBV6-4
cdr3_nt: TGTGCCAGCAGTGTAACGGGACAGGGTAATCAGCCCCAGCATTTT
cdr3_aa: CASSVTGQGNQPQHF

clone_size: NA
j_call: TRBJ1-2
d_call: NA
v_call: TRBV21-1
cdr3_nt: TGTGCCAGCAGCAAAGTATCACGGTTTATCGGCTACACCTTC
cdr3_aa: CASSKVSRFIGYTF

clone_size: NA
j_call: TRBJ2-3
d_call: TRBD2
v_call: TRBV29-1
cdr3_nt: TGCAGCTTCTTTAGCGGGGGGGCACCCACCACAGATACGCAGTATTTT
cdr3_aa: CSFFSGGAPTTDTQYF

clone_size: few
j_call: TRBJ1-1
d_call: NA
v_call: TRBV19
cdr3_nt: TGTGCCAGTACTCCGGGACAACTGAACACTGAAGCTTTCTTT
cdr3_aa: CASTPGQLNTEAFF

clone_size: NA
j_call: TRBJ2-1
d_call: NA
v_call: TRBV12-3/TRBV12-4
cdr3_nt: TGTGCCAGCAGTTTACCTGGCCAGTCTTGGTTCTTC
cdr3_aa: CASSLPGQSWFF

clone_size: NA
j_call: TRBJ2-7
d_call: TRBD2
v_call: TRBV27
cdr3_nt: TGTGCCAGCAGTATCACGACTAGCGGCTTAAACTACGAGCAGTACTTC
cdr3_aa: CASSITTSGLNYEQYF

clone_size: NA
j_call: TRBJ1-1
d_call: NA
v_call: TRBV5-4
cdr3_nt: TGTGCCAGCAGCCCAGACCCCGGGTCTCATGAGGAAGCTTTCTTT
cdr3_aa: CASSPDPGSHEEAFF

clone_size: NA
j_call: TRBJ2-2
d_call: NA
v_call: TRBV5-3
cdr3_nt: TGTGCCGGACCCCAGGGGACGAACACCGGGGAGCTGTTTTTT
cdr3_aa: CAGPQGTNTGELFF

clone_size: NA
j_call: TRBJ1-6
d_call: TRBD1
v_call: TRBV5-4
cdr3_nt: TGTGCCAGCAGGAGGGGACAGATTAATTCACCCCTCCACTTT
cdr3_aa: CASRRGQINSPLHF

clone_size: NA
j_call: TRBJ1-4
d_call: NA
v_call: TRBV28
cdr3_nt: TGTGCCAGCAGGGGGGGTGCCTTTGAAAAACTGTTTTTT
cdr3_aa: CASRGGAFEKLFF

clone_size: NA
j_call: TRBJ2-2
d_call: TRBD1
v_call: TRBV27
cdr3_nt: TGTGCCAGCAGTCCGAGACAGGGGGCCGGGGAGCTGTTTTTT
cdr3_aa: CASSPRQGAGELFF

clone_size: NA
j_call: TRBJ1-4
d_call: NA
v_call: TRBV7-9
cdr3_nt: TGTGCCAGCGTCCCCTATCGGTCTCGATCCTTGTTGCGAGGGGAAAAACTGTTTTTT
cdr3_aa: CASVPYRSRSLLRGEKLFF

clone_size: NA
j_call: TRBJ1-1
d_call: NA
v_call: TRBV6-6
cdr3_nt: TGTGCCAGCGGGACTGGGCAGGGCGGATCTGCAGCTTTCTTT
cdr3_aa: CASGTGQGGSAAFF

clone_size: NA
j_call: TRBJ2-3
d_call: TRBD2
v_call: TRBV5-1
cdr3_nt: TGCGCCAGCAGCTTTGGAAGCGGGGGGCACACAGATACGCAGTATTTT
cdr3_aa: CASSFGSGGHTDTQYF

clone_size: NA
j_call: TRBJ2-7
d_call: TRBD2
v_call: TRBV19
cdr3_nt: TGTGCCAGTCGTACTAGCGGGAGACCCTACGAGCAGTACTTC
cdr3_aa: CASRTSGRPYEQYF

clone_size: NA
j_call: TRBJ2-3
d_call: TRBD1
v_call: TRBV24-1
cdr3_nt: TGTGCCACCAGTGATCCAGGGGGCGAGGGCACAGATACGCAGTATTTT
cdr3_aa: CATSDPGGEGTDTQYF

clone_size: once
j_call: TRBJ2-5
d_call: NA
v_call: TRBV5-4
cdr3_nt: TGTGCCAGCAGCTTGCGGGGGGCGGCGAGAGAGACCCAGTACTTC
cdr3_aa: CASSLRGAARETQYF

clone_size: NA
j_call: TRBJ2-7
d_call: NA
v_call: TRBV3-1/TRBV3-2
cdr3_nt: TGTGCCAGCAGCCAAGAGGGCTCATCCTACGAGCAGTACTTC
cdr3_aa: CASSQEGSSYEQYF

clone_size: NA
j_call: TRBJ1-1
d_call: TRBD1
v_call: TRBV5-1
cdr3_nt: TGCGCCAGCAGAGCCCGGGGACAGGTGAACACTGAAGCTTTCTTT
cdr3_aa: CASRARGQVNTEAFF

clone_size: NA
j_call: TRBJ2-5
d_call: TRBD2
v_call: TRBV9
cdr3_nt: TGTGCCAGCAGCGAAACGCCGGGACTAGCGTATAAAGAGACCCAGTACTTC
cdr3_aa: CASSETPGLAYKETQYF

clone_size: NA
j_call: TRBJ1-4
d_call: NA
v_call: TRBV4-3
cdr3_nt: TGCGCCAGCAGCCAAGCCACAGGGCCTCACAATGAAAAACTGTTTTTT
cdr3_aa: CASSQATGPHNEKLFF

clone_size: NA
j_call: TRBJ2-1
d_call: NA
v_call: TRBV3-1/TRBV3-2
cdr3_nt: TGTGCCAGCAGCCAAGATACAGGGCCCTACAATGAGCAGTTCTTC
cdr3_aa: CASSQDTGPYNEQFF

clone_size: NA
j_call: TRBJ2-1
d_call: NA
v_call: TRBV19
cdr3_nt: TGTGCCAGTAGTCGGGGCAATGAGCAGTTCTTC
cdr3_aa: CASSRGNEQFF

clone_size: NA
j_call: TRBJ1-5
d_call: NA
v_call: TRBV7-2
cdr3_nt: TGTGCCAGCAGCTCGACAGCGACCAGCAATCAGCCCCAGCATTTT
cdr3_aa: CASSSTATSNQPQHF

clone_size: NA
j_call: TRBJ2-2
d_call: TRBD1
v_call: TRBV5-6
cdr3_nt: TGTGCCAGCAGCCCCGTGGGGGACAGGGTAACCGGGGAGCTGTTTTTT
cdr3_aa: CASSPVGDRVTGELFF

clone_size: NA
j_call: TRBJ1-2
d_call: TRBD1
v_call: TRBV7-8
cdr3_nt: TGTGCCAGCAGTCGGGGACAGGGAGAGGTTGGCTACACCTTC
cdr3_aa: CASSRGQGEVGYTF

clone_size: NA
j_call: TRBJ1-1
d_call: NA
v_call: TRBV28
cdr3_nt: TGTGCCAGCAGTTTGAACAGTTACACTGAAGCTTTCTTT
cdr3_aa: CASSLNSYTEAFF

clone_size: NA
j_call: TRBJ1-5
d_call: NA
v_call: TRBV27
cdr3_nt: TGTGCCAGCAGTTTATTCGGGGGGGACCCCTATCAGCCCCAGCATTTT
cdr3_aa: CASSLFGGDPYQPQHF

clone_size: NA
j_call: TRBJ2-2
d_call: TRBD1
v_call: TRBV6-6
cdr3_nt: TGTGCCAGCAGTTACCCCGGGACAGGGGTTACCGGGGAGCTGTTTTTT
cdr3_aa: CASSYPGTGVTGELFF

clone_size: NA
j_call: TRBJ2-7
d_call: TRBD2
v_call: TRBV27
cdr3_nt: TGTGCCAGCAGTTTCAGGACTAGCGGGAGAGACGAGCAGTACTTC
cdr3_aa: CASSFRTSGRDEQYF

clone_size: NA
j_call: TRBJ1-2
d_call: NA
v_call: TRBV19
cdr3_nt: TGTGCCAGTAGTATAGTCTACAGGGACGGCTACACCTTC
cdr3_aa: CASSIVYRDGYTF

clone_size: NA
j_call: TRBJ1-1
d_call: NA
v_call: TRBV6-2/TRBV6-3
cdr3_nt: TGTGCCAGCAGTTTACAGGGTTCCGCTGAAGCTTTCTTT
cdr3_aa: CASSLQGSAEAFF

clone_size: NA
j_call: TRBJ1-6
d_call: NA
v_call: TRBV7-9
cdr3_nt: TGTGCCAGCAGCTCCACGGGGAATCCACCCCTCCACTTT
cdr3_aa: CASSSTGNPPLHF

clone_size: NA
j_call: TRBJ1-6
d_call: NA
v_call: TRBV27
cdr3_nt: TGTGCCAGCACCAAAGGGGGAACCTATAATTCACCCCTCCACTTT
cdr3_aa: CASTKGGTYNSPLHF

clone_size: NA
j_call: TRBJ2-2
d_call: NA
v_call: TRBV19
cdr3_nt: TGTGCCAGTCAATCGGACAAGAACACCGGGGAGCTGTTTTTT
cdr3_aa: CASQSDKNTGELFF

clone_size: NA
j_call: TRBJ1-3
d_call: NA
v_call: TRBV7-2
cdr3_nt: TGTGCCAGCAGCTTCGCGGTGGGAAACACCATATATTTT
cdr3_aa: CASSFAVGNTIYF

clone_size: NA
j_call: TRBJ2-1
d_call: TRBD2
v_call: TRBV19
cdr3_nt: TGTGCCAGTAGGACCTTACTAGCGGGAGCGGGGAATGAGCAGTTCTTC
cdr3_aa: CASRTLLAGAGNEQFF

clone_size: NA
j_call: TRBJ1-2
d_call: TRBD1
v_call: TRBV11-2
cdr3_nt: TGTGCCAGCAGCTTAGCAGTGACAGGGGCCTACACCTTC
cdr3_aa: CASSLAVTGAYTF

clone_size: NA
j_call: TRBJ2-5
d_call: NA
v_call: TRBV10-1
cdr3_nt: TGCGCCAGCAGTGATTCGGGCGGGGAGACCCAGTACTTC
cdr3_aa: CASSDSGGETQYF

clone_size: NA
j_call: TRBJ1-2
d_call: TRBD1
v_call: TRBV19
cdr3_nt: TGTGCCAGTAGTACCCCCGGGACAGGGATTCCTGGCTACACCTTC
cdr3_aa: CASSTPGTGIPGYTF

clone_size: NA
j_call: TRBJ2-7
d_call: TRBD1
v_call: TRBV5-4
cdr3_nt: TGTGCCAGCAGCTCCGGGACAGGGGCCTACGAGCAGTACTTC
cdr3_aa: CASSSGTGAYEQYF